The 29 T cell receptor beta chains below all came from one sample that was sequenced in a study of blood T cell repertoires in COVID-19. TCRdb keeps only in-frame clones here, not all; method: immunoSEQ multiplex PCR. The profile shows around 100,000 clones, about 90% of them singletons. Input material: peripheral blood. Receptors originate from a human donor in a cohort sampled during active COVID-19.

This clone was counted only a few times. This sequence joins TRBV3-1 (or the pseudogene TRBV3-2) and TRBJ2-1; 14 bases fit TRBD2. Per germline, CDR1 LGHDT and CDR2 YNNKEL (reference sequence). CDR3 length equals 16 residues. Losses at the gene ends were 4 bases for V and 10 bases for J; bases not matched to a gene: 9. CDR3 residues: CASSPTSGGANEEQFF. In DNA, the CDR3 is TGTGCCAGCAGCCCGACTAGCGGGGGGGCCAATGAGGAGCAGTTCTTC.

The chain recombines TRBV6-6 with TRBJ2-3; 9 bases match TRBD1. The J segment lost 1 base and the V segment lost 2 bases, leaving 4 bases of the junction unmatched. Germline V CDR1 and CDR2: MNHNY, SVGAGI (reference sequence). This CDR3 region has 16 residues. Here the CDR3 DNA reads TGTGCCAGCAGTTACCCCCGGACAGGGGGCACAGATACGCAGTATTTT. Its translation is CASSYPRTGGTDTQYF.

CDR3 nucleotide sequence: TGTGCCAGCCAAGGGACTAGCGGCGCAGATACGCAGTATTTT. It translates to CASQGTSGADTQYF. The rearrangement links TRBV6-5 to TRBJ2-3; 11 bases map to TRBD2. The J segment lost 4 bases and the V segment lost 8 bases, leaving 5 bases of the junction unmatched. The CDR3 contains 14 residues. Germline CDR1 and CDR2: MNHEY and SVGAGI.

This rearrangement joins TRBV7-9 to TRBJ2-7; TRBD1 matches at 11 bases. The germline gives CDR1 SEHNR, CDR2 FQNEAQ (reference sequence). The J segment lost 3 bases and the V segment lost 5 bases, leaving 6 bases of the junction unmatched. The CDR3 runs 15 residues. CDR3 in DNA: TGTGCCAGCAGCGCACCGGGACAGGGGGTCTACGAGCAGTACTTC. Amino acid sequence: CASSAPGQGVYEQYF.

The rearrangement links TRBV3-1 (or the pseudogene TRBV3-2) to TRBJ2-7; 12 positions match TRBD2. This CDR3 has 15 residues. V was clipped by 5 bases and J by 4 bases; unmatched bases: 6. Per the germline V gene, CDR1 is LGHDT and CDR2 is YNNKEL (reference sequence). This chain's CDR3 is CASSIGLAGNYEQYF. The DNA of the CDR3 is TGTGCCAGCAGCATAGGACTAGCGGGGAATTACGAGCAGTACTTC.

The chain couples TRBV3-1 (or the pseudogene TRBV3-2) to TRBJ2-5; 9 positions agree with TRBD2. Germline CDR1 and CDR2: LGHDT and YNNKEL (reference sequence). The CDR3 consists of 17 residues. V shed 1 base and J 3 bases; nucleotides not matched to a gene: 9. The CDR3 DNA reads TGTGCCAGCAGCCAAGCCGTACGGGCGGGAGGGGAAGAGACCCAGTACTTC. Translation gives CASSQAVRAGGEETQYF.

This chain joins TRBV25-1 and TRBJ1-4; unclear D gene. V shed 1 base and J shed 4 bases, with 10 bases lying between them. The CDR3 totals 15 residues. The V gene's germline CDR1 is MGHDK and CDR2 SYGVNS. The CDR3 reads CASSEFETLNEKLFF. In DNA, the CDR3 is TGTGCCAGCAGTGAATTCGAGACACTTAATGAAAAACTGTTTTTT. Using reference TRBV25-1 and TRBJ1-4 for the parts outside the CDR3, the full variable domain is EADIYQTPRYLVIGTGKKITLECSQTMGHDKMYWYQQDPGMELHLIHYSYGVNSTEKGDLSSESTVSRIRTEHFPLTLESARPSHTSQYLCASSEFETLNEKLFFGSGTQLSVL.

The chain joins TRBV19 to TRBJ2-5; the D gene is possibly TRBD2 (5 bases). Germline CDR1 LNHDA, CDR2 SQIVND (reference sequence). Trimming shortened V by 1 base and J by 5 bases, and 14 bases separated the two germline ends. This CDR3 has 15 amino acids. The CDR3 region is CASSIVGVPHETQYF. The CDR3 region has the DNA TGTGCCAGTAGTATAGTCGGGGTTCCTCACGAGACCCAGTACTTC.

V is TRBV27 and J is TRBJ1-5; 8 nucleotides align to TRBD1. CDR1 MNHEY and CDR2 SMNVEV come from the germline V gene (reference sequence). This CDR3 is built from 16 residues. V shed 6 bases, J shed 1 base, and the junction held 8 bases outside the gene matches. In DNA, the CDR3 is TGTGCCAGCAGCCCCGGACAGGGACGAAGCAATCAGCCCCAGCATTTT. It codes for CASSPGQGRSNQPQHF.

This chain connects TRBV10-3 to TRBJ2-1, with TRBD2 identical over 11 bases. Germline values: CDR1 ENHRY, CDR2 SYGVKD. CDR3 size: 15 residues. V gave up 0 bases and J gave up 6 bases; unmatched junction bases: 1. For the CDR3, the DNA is TGTGCCATCAGTGAGTCCCTAGCGGGGGGCAATGAGCAGTTCTTC. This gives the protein CAISESLAGGNEQFF.

The CDR3 is CASSLPPMVGPFYEQYF. The CDR3 DNA reads TGTGCCAGCAGTTTACCCCCCATGGTGGGGCCCTTTTACGAGCAGTACTTC. This chain uses TRBV28 with TRBJ2-7; tentatively, D is TRBD1 (5 bases). The CDR3 has 17 residues. Germline CDR1 reads MDHEN; CDR2 reads SYDVKM. V was cut by 2 bases and J by 4 bases, with 21 bases left in between.

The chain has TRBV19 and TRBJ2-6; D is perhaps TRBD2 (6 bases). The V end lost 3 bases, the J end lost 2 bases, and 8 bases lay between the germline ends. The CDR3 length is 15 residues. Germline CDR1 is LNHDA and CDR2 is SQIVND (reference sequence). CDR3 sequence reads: CASSIWGAGANVLTF. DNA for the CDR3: TGTGCCAGTAGTATTTGGGGGGCTGGGGCCAACGTCCTGACTTTC.

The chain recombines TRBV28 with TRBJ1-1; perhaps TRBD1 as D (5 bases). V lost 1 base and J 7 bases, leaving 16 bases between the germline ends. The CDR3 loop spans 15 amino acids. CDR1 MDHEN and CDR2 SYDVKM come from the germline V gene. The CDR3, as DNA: TGTGCCAGCAGTTTATATGGGGCGCTCGGAAATGAAGCTTTCTTT. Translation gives CASSLYGALGNEAFF.

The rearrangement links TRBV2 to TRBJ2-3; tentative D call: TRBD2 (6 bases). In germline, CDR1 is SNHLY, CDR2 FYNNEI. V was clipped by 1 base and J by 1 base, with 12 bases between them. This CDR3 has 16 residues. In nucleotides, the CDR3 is TGTGCCAGCAGTGAAGTTGGCGGGGTGGGCACAGATACGCAGTATTTT. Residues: CASSEVGGVGTDTQYF.

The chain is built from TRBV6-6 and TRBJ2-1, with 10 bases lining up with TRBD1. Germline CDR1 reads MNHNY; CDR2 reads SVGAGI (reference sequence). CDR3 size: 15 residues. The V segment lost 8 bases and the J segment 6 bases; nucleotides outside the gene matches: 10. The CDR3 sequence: CASAPGQGNLNEQFF. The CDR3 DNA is TGTGCCAGCGCGCCGGGACAGGGGAACCTCAATGAGCAGTTCTTC.

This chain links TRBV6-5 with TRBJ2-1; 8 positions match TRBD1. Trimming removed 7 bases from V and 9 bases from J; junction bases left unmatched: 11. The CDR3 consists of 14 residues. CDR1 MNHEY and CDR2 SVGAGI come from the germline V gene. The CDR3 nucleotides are TGTGCCAGCACCGAATCCGTACAGGGGGGTGAGCAGTTCTTC. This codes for CASTESVQGGEQFF.

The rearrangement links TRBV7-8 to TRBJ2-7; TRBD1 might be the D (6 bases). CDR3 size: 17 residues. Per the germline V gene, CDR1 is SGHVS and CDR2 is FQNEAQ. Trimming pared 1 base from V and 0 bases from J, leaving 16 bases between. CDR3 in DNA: TGTGCCAGCAGCTTAGGGCGGGTAGGGGGAAGCTCCTACGAGCAGTACTTC. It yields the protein CASSLGRVGGSSYEQYF.

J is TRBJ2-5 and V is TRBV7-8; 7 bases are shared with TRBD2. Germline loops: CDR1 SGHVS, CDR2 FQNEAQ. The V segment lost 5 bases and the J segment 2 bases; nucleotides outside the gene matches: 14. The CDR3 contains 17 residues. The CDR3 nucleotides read TGTGCCAGCAGCGTGACCCCCGGGGAGGGGCATCAAGAGACCCAGTACTTC. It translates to CASSVTPGEGHQETQYF.

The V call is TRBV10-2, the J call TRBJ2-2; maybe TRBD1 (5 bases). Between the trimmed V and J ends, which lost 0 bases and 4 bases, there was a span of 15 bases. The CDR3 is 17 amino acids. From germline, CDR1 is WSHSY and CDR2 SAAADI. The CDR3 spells CASSESPHLQGTGELFF. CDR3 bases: TGCGCCAGCAGTGAGTCGCCCCATCTCCAGGGCACCGGGGAGCTGTTTTTT.

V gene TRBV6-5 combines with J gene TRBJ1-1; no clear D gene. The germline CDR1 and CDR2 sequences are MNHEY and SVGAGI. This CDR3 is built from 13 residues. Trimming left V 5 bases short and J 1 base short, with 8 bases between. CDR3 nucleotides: TGTGCCAGCAGTACCCCGGGGAACACTGAAGCTTTCTTT. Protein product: CASSTPGNTEAFF.

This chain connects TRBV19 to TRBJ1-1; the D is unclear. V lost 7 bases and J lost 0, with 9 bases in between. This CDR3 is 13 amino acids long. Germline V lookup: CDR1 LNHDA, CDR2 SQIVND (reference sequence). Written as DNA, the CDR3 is TGTGCCAGTACGGAGGGATTGAACACTGAAGCTTTCTTT. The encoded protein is CASTEGLNTEAFF.

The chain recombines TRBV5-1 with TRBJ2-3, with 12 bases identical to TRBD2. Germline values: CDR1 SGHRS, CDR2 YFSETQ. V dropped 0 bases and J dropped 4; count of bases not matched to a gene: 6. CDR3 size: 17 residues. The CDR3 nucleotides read TGCGCCAGCAGCTTGGTCGGGGCTAGCGGGGGGGCAGATACGCAGTATTTT. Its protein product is CASSLVGASGGADTQYF.

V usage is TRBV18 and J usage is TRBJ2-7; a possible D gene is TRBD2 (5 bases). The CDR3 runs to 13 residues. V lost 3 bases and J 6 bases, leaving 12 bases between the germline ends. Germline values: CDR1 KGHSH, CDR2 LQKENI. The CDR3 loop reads CASSPDGGGEQYF. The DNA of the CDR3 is TGTGCCAGCTCACCCGATGGAGGAGGCGAGCAGTACTTC.

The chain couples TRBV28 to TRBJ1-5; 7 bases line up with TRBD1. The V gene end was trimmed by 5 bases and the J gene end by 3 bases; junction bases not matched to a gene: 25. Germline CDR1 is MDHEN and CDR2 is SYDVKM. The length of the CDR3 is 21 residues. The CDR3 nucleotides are TGTGCCAGCAGTCTCATGACCGGGGACAGAATTTTTCGCCCCCCCAATCAGCCCCAGCATTTT. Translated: CASSLMTGDRIFRPPNQPQHF.

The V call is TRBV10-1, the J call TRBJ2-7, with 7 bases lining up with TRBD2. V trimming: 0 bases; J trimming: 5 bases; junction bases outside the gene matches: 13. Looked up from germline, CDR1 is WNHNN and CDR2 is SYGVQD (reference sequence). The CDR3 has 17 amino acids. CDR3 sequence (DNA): TGCGCCAGCAGTGAGTCCAGTGCGGGAGACCAACGTCACGAGCAGTACTTC. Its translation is CASSESSAGDQRHEQYF.

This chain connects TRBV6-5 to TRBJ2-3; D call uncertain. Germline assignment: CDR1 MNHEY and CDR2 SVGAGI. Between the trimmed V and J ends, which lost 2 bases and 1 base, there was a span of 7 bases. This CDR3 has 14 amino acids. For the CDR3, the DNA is TGTGCCAGCAGTTACATCCGAGGCACAGATACGCAGTATTTT. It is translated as CASSYIRGTDTQYF.

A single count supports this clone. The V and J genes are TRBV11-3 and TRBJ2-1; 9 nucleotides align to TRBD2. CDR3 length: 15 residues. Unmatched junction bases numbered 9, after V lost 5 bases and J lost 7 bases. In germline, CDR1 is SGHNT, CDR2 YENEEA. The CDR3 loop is CASSLSGSALNEQFF. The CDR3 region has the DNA TGTGCCAGCAGCCTTAGCGGGAGCGCGTTGAATGAGCAGTTCTTC.

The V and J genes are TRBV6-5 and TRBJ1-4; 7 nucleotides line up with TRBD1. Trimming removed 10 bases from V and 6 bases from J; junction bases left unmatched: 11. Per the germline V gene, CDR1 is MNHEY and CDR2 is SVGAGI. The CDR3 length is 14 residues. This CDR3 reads CATARRGLDEKLFF. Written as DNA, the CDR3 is TGTGCCACCGCACGGAGGGGGCTCGATGAAAAACTGTTTTTT.

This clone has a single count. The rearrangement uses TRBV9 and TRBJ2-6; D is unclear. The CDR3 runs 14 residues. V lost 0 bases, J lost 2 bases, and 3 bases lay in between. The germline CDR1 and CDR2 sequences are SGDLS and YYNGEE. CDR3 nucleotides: TGTGCCAGCAGCGTAGGAGCTGGGGCCAACGTCCTGACTTTC. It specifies CASSVGAGANVLTF.